The clone carrying this T cell receptor beta chain was seen repeatedly, ten times or more. Its antigen is unidentified. The data belong to a study of CD8 T cells in ankylosing spondylitis. Broader study findings: Ankylosing spondylitis blood appeared to be characterized by a TCR beta motif of several highly homologous variants. Researchers report that disease-linked clones proved CD8+ and relatively rare in peripheral blood.

The V end was cut by 4 bases, the J end by 13 bases, with 8 bases between. The CDR3 is 11 amino acids. In making TCR beta libraries, quantitative 5'-RACE with molecular barcodes was used. From the 5' RACE reads, TCRdb called clonotypes with MiXCR, one entry per CDR3 protein. The profile shows 650,000 to 800,000 distinct CDR3 sequences, about 20% of them singletons. The sequence was obtained from a male donor with ankylosing spondylitis. The chain carries TRBV12-3 or TRBV12-4 and TRBJ1-6; D call uncertain. The sample consisted of blood, either unsorted or a sorted T cell fraction (not recorded which). CDR3 sequence: CASSSGNPLHF. In DNA, the CDR3 is TGTGCCAGCAGTTCGGGTAACCCCCTCCACTTT.